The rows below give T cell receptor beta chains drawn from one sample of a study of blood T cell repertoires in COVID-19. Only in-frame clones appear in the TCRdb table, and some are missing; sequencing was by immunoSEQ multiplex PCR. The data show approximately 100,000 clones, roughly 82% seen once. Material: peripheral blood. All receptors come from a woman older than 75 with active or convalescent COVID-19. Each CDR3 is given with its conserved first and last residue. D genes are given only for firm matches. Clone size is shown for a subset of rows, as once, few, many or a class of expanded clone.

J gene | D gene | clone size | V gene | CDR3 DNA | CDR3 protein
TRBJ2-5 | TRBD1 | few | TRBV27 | TGTGCCAGCAGTTACCTTATGACGACAGGGAAAGAGACCCAGTACTTC | CASSYLMTTGKETQYF
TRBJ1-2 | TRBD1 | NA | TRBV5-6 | TGTGCCAGCAGCGTCCGGGACAGGGGTTACGGCTACACCTTC | CASSVRDRGYGYTF
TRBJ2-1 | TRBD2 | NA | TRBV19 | TGTGCCAGTAGTGGGGGGACTAGCTCCTACAATGAGCAGTTCTTC | CASSGGTSSYNEQFF
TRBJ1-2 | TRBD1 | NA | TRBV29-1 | TGCAGCGTTCCTACAATCGACAGGGCTGGCTACACCTTC | CSVPTIDRAGYTF
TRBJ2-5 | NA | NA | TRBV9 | TGTGCCAGCAGCGTAACGGGAGTAGCTGCAGAGACCCAGTACTTC | CASSVTGVAAETQYF
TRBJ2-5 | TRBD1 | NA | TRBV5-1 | TGCGCCAGCAGCTTGGGTCGACCCAGGGACAGGGCCCAGTACTTC | CASSLGRPRDRAQYF
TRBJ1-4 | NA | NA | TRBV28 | TGTGCCAGCAGTTCAGGGGCGTCTAATGAAAAACTGTTTTTT | CASSSGASNEKLFF
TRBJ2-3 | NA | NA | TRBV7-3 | TGTGCCAGCAGTCGGGCCGCGGGGGATACGCAGTATTTT | CASSRAAGDTQYF
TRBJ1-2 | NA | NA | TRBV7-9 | TGTGCCAGCAGCCCTAAAGGGCGGGGTGGCGCCCACGAAGGCTATGGCTACACCTTC | CASSPKGRGGAHEGYGYTF
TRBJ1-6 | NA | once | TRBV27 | TGTGCCAGCAGTTCCCCTCAGGGCATTGGGAATTCACCCCTCCACTTT | CASSSPQGIGNSPLHF
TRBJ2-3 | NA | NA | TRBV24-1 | TGTGCCACCAGTGGACCGCTAGCCAGCACAGATACGCAGTATTTT | CATSGPLASTDTQYF
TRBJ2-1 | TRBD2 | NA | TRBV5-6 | TGTGCCAGCAGCTTAGCGGGACTAGACTTCAATGAGCAGTTCTTC | CASSLAGLDFNEQFF
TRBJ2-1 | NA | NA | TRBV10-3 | TGTGCCATCAGTGTTGAGGTATACAATGAGCAGTTCTTC | CAISVEVYNEQFF
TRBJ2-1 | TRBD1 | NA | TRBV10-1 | TGCGCCAGCAGCCCGGGACAGGGAAGTGAGCAGTTCTTC | CASSPGQGSEQFF
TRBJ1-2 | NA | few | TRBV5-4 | TGTGCCAGCAGCTTAACCCCGGACAGCGCCTATGGCTACACCTTC | CASSLTPDSAYGYTF
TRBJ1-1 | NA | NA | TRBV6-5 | TGTGCCAGCAGTTACTCGGACAGAAGCACTGAAGCTTTCTTT | CASSYSDRSTEAFF
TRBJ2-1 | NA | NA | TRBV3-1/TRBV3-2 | TGTGCCAGCAGCCAAGTGGGCGGGGACTACAATGAGCAGTTCTTC | CASSQVGGDYNEQFF
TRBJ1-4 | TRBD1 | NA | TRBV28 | TGTGCCAGCAGTTCTGGGACAGGGAATGAAAAACTGTTTTTT | CASSSGTGNEKLFF
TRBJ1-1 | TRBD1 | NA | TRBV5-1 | TGCGCCAGCAGCAAGGGACAGGTTTCGAGGGGGAACACTGAAGCTTTCTTT | CASSKGQVSRGNTEAFF
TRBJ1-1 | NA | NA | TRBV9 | TGTGCCAGCAGCTTTATCCCGACAGCCCCTGAAGCTTTCTTT | CASSFIPTAPEAFF
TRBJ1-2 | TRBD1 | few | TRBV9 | TGTGCCAGCAGCCCACTTGGGACAGGGGAGGGCTACACCTTC | CASSPLGTGEGYTF
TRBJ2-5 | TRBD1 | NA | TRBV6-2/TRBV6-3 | TGTGCCAGCAGTTACTTCCTGGGACAGGGGGAGACCCAGTACTTC | CASSYFLGQGETQYF
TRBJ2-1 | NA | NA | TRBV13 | TGTGCCAGCAGCTTGAGACAGACTTACAATGAGCAGTTCTTC | CASSLRQTYNEQFF
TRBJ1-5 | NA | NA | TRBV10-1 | TGCGCCAGCAGTCCGACAGGCTACAATCAGCCCCAGCATTTT | CASSPTGYNQPQHF
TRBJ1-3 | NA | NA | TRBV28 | TGTGCCAGCAGCTTGACTCGGCCTGGAAACACCATATATTTT | CASSLTRPGNTIYF
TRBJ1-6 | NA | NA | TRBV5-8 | TGTGCCAGCAGCTTCGTCCCGGGGAATAATAATTCACCCCTCCACTTT | CASSFVPGNNNSPLHF
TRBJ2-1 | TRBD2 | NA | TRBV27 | TGTGCCAGCAGTCCCCTCTCTAGCGGCAGCTCCTACAATGAGCAGTTCTTC | CASSPLSSGSSYNEQFF
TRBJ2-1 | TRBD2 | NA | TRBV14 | TGTGCCAGCAGCATAACTAGCGGTTACAATGAGCAGTTCTTC | CASSITSGYNEQFF
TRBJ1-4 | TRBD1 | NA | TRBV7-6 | TGTGCCAGCAGCTCACCCGGGACAGGAACTAATGAAAAACTGTTTTTT | CASSSPGTGTNEKLFF